This note documents a single T cell receptor beta chain sequence. The antigen remains unidentified. Germline is not matched at one junction end, which may reflect a read error. Germline CDR1 and CDR2: MNHEY and SVGAGI. CDR3 length: 14 residues. This entry comes from a study of T cell repertoires in aging, cancer and after chemotherapy. For the study at large: Patients with glioblastoma brain tumors were sampled before and after temozolomide-based therapy.

TRB rearrangements spanning V, D and J were amplified using mixed TRB-A/B primers. TCRdb fed the multiplex PCR reads into MiXCR, producing one record per CDR3 protein. In the table there are roughly 2,600 distinct CDR3 sequences, 50% to 75% of which are singletons. Amplification of TCR beta used genomic DNA extracted from peripheral blood. The study's findings and limits: Untreated cancer patients had significantly lower blood TCR diversity than age-matched healthy donors. Loss of evenness, beyond lost richness, contributed to age-related TCR diversity decline in cancer patients. Immunological memory after chemotherapy cannot be judged from the repertoire data.

Sequenced: blood. The chain combines TRBV6-5 with TRBJ1-4, with D possibly TRBD1 on 6 matching bases. This receptor was identified in a human donor with a solid tumor. The CDR3 DNA follows: TGTGCCAGCAGTTACTCGTCAGGGGATGAAAAATTGTTTTTT. It translates to CASSYSSGDEKLFF.